What follows describes a single T cell receptor (beta chain). This CDR3 comprises 15 residues. Germline V gene lookup returns CDR1 LNHNV and CDR2 YYDKDF (reference sequence). Germline trimming cut 9 bases from V and 5 bases from J; bases unmatched to any gene: 12. Amplified TCR beta CDR3 regions derived from RNA transcripts. HTBI primers drove first-round RT-PCR of the TCR CDR3. TCRdb reprocessed the multiplex PCR reads with MiXCR, giving one entry per CDR3 protein. The sample holds about 640,000 distinct CDR3 sequences, around 13% seen once. The data originate from a study of T cells in Graves' hyperthyroidism and ophthalmopathy.

Sequenced sample: blood. The source is a woman between 45 and 60 years old with Graves' ophthalmopathy. The chain links TRBV15 to TRBJ1-5, with 8 bases matching TRBD1. CDR3 sequence reads: CATRTGLRGDQPQHF. The CDR3 DNA is TGTGCCACTAGGACAGGGTTAAGAGGTGATCAGCCCCAGCATTTT.